Following are 8 T cell receptor beta chains from one sample sequenced in a study of T cell repertoires in cytomegalovirus infection. Via MiXCR, TCRdb re-called the reads, giving one row per CDR3 protein. The table has approximately 190,000 distinct CDR3 sequences, approximately 30% seen once. Sequences were obtained from PBMCs. The receptor source for this set is a human donor in good health (CMV status not recorded). Some clones in this sample may be carry-over from other donors' samples.

CDR3 in DNA: TGTGCCAGCAGAGAGGCCATGTGGTCCTACGAGCAGTACTTC. It specifies CASREAMWSYEQYF. This chain uses TRBV7-2 with TRBJ2-7; D gene ambiguous. The CDR3 sequence is 14 residues long. V lost 6 bases and J 1 base, leaving 13 bases between the germline ends. Germline CDR1 and CDR2: SGHTA and FQGNSA.

This chain links TRBV5-1 with TRBJ1-1; the D gene is possibly TRBD1 (5 bases). CDR3 size: 12 residues. The V gene's germline CDR1 is SGHRS and CDR2 YFSETQ. The V end was cut by 2 bases, the J end by 6 bases, with 8 bases between. DNA for the CDR3: TGCGCCAGCAGCTTAGAGGGACCTGAAGCTTTCTTT. Protein: CASSLEGPEAFF.

This clonotype was seen a few times. J is TRBJ1-2 and V is TRBV4-3; perhaps TRBD1 as D (5 bases). CDR3 length equals 16 residues. Between the trimmed V and J ends, which lost 1 base and 0 bases, there was a span of 12 bases. Germline CDR1 reads LGHNA; CDR2 reads YSLEER. The CDR3 nucleotides read TGCGCCAGCAGCCAAGGAGGAGGGGCCACTAACTATGGCTACACCTTC. Protein sequence: CASSQGGGATNYGYTF.

This clonotype was seen a handful of times. This sequence joins TRBV6-1 and TRBJ1-1, with 10 bases matching TRBD1. This CDR3 is 14 amino acids long. In germline, CDR1 is MNHNS, CDR2 SASEGT. The V gene end was trimmed by 8 bases and the J gene end by 5 bases; junction bases not matched to a gene: 8. The CDR3 sequence is CASATRDRGTEAFF. CDR3 sequence (DNA): TGTGCCAGCGCAACCCGGGACAGGGGAACTGAAGCTTTCTTT.

This chain uses TRBV15 with TRBJ1-2; D is unclear. The V and J ends lost 4 bases and 8 bases respectively, with 11 bases between them. Germline values: CDR1 LNHNV, CDR2 YYDKDF (reference sequence). The CDR3 runs to 12 residues. The CDR3 nucleotides are TGTGCCACCAGCACTGGGTATCAAGGCTACACCTTC. It yields the protein CATSTGYQGYTF.

The chain is built from TRBV20-1 and TRBJ2-1, with D possibly being TRBD2 (6 bases). This CDR3 has 10 amino acids. Germline CDR1 DFQATT, CDR2 SNEGSKA (reference sequence). Trimming pared 3 bases from V and 13 bases from J, leaving 10 bases between. CDR3 sequence reads: CSARGDSQFF. In DNA form, the CDR3 reads TGCAGTGCTAGGGGGGACTCCCAGTTCTTC.

The J gene is TRBJ1-2, the V gene TRBV28; 7 positions match TRBD1. Unmatched junction bases numbered 3, after V lost 1 base and J lost 1 base. The V gene's germline CDR1 is MDHEN and CDR2 SYDVKM. This CDR3 comprises 15 residues. CDR3 bases: TGTGCCAGCAGTTTATCGGGACAGCGTAACTATGGCTACACCTTC. It translates to CASSLSGQRNYGYTF.

This clonotype has just a few counts. The chain recombines TRBV10-3 with TRBJ2-3, with 10 bases that match TRBD2. The CDR3 is 17 amino acids. Germline assignment: CDR1 ENHRY and CDR2 SYGVKD. The V and J ends lost 10 bases and 0 bases, in that order; junction bases with no gene match: 13. CDR3 protein: CATGRHGTSESTDTQYF. The CDR3, as DNA: TGTGCCACCGGCAGGCACGGGACTAGCGAAAGCACAGATACGCAGTATTTT.